A single sample is the source of the 21 T cell receptor beta chains below, sequenced in a study of cytomegalovirus exposure and HLA in healthy donors. PCR was performed using 60 Vbeta and 13 Jbeta primers. Repertoires were generated with immunoSEQ multiplex PCR, while TCRdb's copy carries only in-frame clones and drops some. The profile shows more than 95,000 clones, 75% to 85% of them singletons. What was sequenced was PBMCs. These receptors originate from a woman aged 50 to 60 in good health and CMV-seropositive.

This chain uses TRBV5-5 with TRBJ2-5; TRBD2 aligns across 13 bases. CDR3 length: 16 amino acids. V shed 4 bases, J shed 2 bases, and the junction held 5 bases outside the gene matches. In germline, CDR1 is SGHKS, CDR2 YYEKEE (reference sequence). CDR3 loop: CASSLGTSGAQETQYF. The CDR3 coding sequence is TGTGCCAGCAGCCTGGGGACTAGCGGGGCTCAAGAGACCCAGTACTTC.

The chain's CDR3 is CASRRTGNQPQHF. CDR3 coding DNA: TGTGCCAGCAGGAGGACAGGTAATCAGCCCCAGCATTTT. This chain connects TRBV2 to TRBJ1-5; 7 bases are shared with TRBD1. The germline V gene has CDR1 SNHLY and CDR2 FYNNEI. The CDR3 totals 13 residues. With V trimmed by 6 bases and J by 4 bases, 3 bases remained unmatched.

The chain couples TRBV5-1 to TRBJ2-2, with D possibly TRBD1 on 5 matching bases. Germline V lookup: CDR1 SGHRS, CDR2 YFSETQ. V was clipped by 2 bases and J by 1 base, with 6 bases between them. The CDR3 loop spans 14 amino acids. The CDR3 sequence: CASSFQGNTGELFF. Written as DNA, the CDR3 is TGCGCCAGCAGCTTTCAGGGGAACACCGGGGAGCTGTTTTTT.

The chain joins TRBV28 to TRBJ2-1; a weak D match, TRBD2 (7 bases). The CDR3 has 16 amino acids. CDR1 is MDHEN and CDR2 is SYDVKM in the germline V gene. Trimming removed 4 bases at V and 2 bases at J, with 15 bases between. CDR3 in DNA: TGTGCCAGCAGTTCCCCCCAAGGGGGGGCCTACAATGAGCAGTTCTTC. Its translation is CASSSPQGGAYNEQFF.

This chain uses TRBV7-8 with TRBJ2-1, with D possibly matching TRBD2 (5 bases). V lost 6 bases to trimming and J lost 0 bases, with 27 bases between them. CDR3 size: 20 residues. Germline values: CDR1 SGHVS, CDR2 FQNEAQ. The CDR3 protein is CASSYIVRVIAPSSYNEQFF. The CDR3 nucleotides are TGTGCCAGCAGTTACATCGTACGGGTTATAGCGCCCAGCTCCTACAATGAGCAGTTCTTC.

This clone was seen only a few times. The CDR3 nucleotides are TGTGCCAGCAGCTCTCCGGGACAGGAAGATTATGGCTACACCTTC. Translated: CASSSPGQEDYGYTF. The J gene is TRBJ1-2, the V gene TRBV5-4; 8 positions agree with TRBD1. The CDR3 sequence is 15 residues long. The V gene's germline CDR1 is SGHNT and CDR2 YYREEE (reference sequence). Unmatched junction bases numbered 9, after V lost 3 bases and J lost 5 bases.

The chain uses TRBV9 and TRBJ1-5, with TRBD1 identical over 7 bases. V lost 4 bases, J lost 4 bases, and 5 bases stayed unmatched. The CDR3 contains 14 residues. Germline values: CDR1 SGDLS, CDR2 YYNGEE. In nucleotides, the CDR3 is TGTGCCAGCAGCCCCGAGGGGGCGAATCAGCCCCAGCATTTT. The encoded protein is CASSPEGANQPQHF.

The V and J genes are TRBV4-1 and TRBJ2-2; TRBD2 matches at 9 bases. Germline CDR1 MGHRA, CDR2 YSYEKL. This CDR3 comprises 16 residues. After removal of 6 bases from V and 8 bases from J, the junction contained 13 bases not matched to a gene. The CDR3 DNA reads as TGCGCCAGCAGTCTCGAGCCAGCGGGGGGCCTGGGGGAGCTGTTTTTT. This codes for CASSLEPAGGLGELFF.

The chain recombines TRBV29-1 with TRBJ2-1; D might be TRBD1 (5 bases). CDR3 length: 13 amino acids. Trimming took 4 bases from V and 4 from J, leaving 11 bases between them. Germline V CDR1 and CDR2: SQVTM, ANQGSEA. In DNA, the CDR3 is TGCAGCGTTGCAGGGTTTACATACAATGAGCAGTTCTTC. It yields the protein CSVAGFTYNEQFF.

The chain links TRBV4-1 to TRBJ1-1; no clear D gene. The CDR3 is 12 residues long. V was clipped by 1 base and J by 8 bases, with 8 bases between them. Germline V gene sequence: CDR1 MGHRA, CDR2 YSYEKL. Here the CDR3 DNA reads TGCGCCAGCAGCCAAGTGGGGAGGGAAGCTTTCTTT. Translated: CASSQVGREAFF.

This rearrangement joins TRBV4-3 to TRBJ2-1, with D perhaps matching TRBD1 (6 bases). V lost 2 bases and J lost 5, with 16 bases in between. Germline CDR1 and CDR2: LGHNA and YSLEER. CDR3 length equals 16 residues. The chain's CDR3 is CASSQLVQGEDNEQFF. CDR3 coding DNA: TGCGCCAGCAGCCAACTGGTACAGGGTGAAGACAATGAGCAGTTCTTC.

This chain connects TRBV2 to TRBJ2-3; 12 bases line up with TRBD1. V lost 5 bases, J lost 7 bases, and 10 bases stayed unmatched. Germline V gene data show CDR1 as SNHLY and CDR2 as FYNNEI. The CDR3 totals 16 residues. CDR3 nucleotides: TGTGCCAGCAGTCGTACCGGGACAGGGGGCAGATATACGCAGTATTTT. Translation: CASSRTGTGGRYTQYF.

This clone was detected only once. V and J are TRBV6-5 and TRBJ2-2; TRBD1 is a possible D gene (5 bases). The CDR3 is made up of 15 amino acids. The V end was cut by 6 bases, the J end by 1 base, with 12 bases between. Looked up from germline, CDR1 is MNHEY and CDR2 is SVGAGI. Here the CDR3 DNA reads TGTGCCAGCAGCCCCGCAGGGCGGAACACCGGGGAGCTGTTTTTT. It specifies CASSPAGRNTGELFF.

The gene calls are TRBV1 and TRBJ2-1; TRBD2 reflects the table's D call only, with no check against the DNA. TRBV1 is termed a pseudogene. The CDR3 contains 16 residues. Here the CDR3 reads CTSSQFGGSSYNEQFF. In DNA form, the CDR3 reads TGCACCAGCAGCCAGTTTGGGGGGAGCTCCTACAATGAGCAGTTCTTC.

The V and J genes are TRBV7-3 and TRBJ2-7; 14 bases are shared with TRBD2. CDR3 size: 22 residues. The V gene's germline CDR1 is SGHTA and CDR2 FQGTGA. The ends lost 1 base at V and 7 bases at J; junction bases unmatched: 24. The CDR3 sequence is CASSLRLGLSGTSGRRGWEQYF. The CDR3 DNA reads as TGTGCCAGCAGCTTAAGATTGGGGTTAAGCGGGACTAGCGGGAGAAGAGGTTGGGAGCAGTACTTC.

V is TRBV30 and J is TRBJ2-5, with 10 bases matching TRBD2. The CDR3 is 14 residues long. CDR1 and CDR2 (germline): GTSNPN, SVGIG (reference sequence). V lost 3 bases, J lost 6 bases, and 7 bases stayed unmatched. The CDR3 loop reads CAWRGAGGRKTQYF. CDR3 nucleotide sequence: TGTGCCTGGAGGGGAGCGGGGGGGCGTAAGACCCAGTACTTC. Combining the CDR3 with reference TRBV30 and TRBJ2-5 gives the whole variable domain SQTIHQWPATLVQPVGSPLSLECTVEGTSNPNLYWYRQAAGRGLQLLFYSVGIGQISSEVPQNLSASRPQDRQFILSSKKLLLSDSGFYLCAWRGAGGRKTQYFGPGTRLLVL.

The V gene is TRBV19, the J gene TRBJ2-7; 7 bases agree with TRBD1. Looked up from germline, CDR1 is LNHDA and CDR2 is SQIVND (reference sequence). Trimming removed 8 bases from V and 6 bases from J; junction bases left unmatched: 4. The CDR3 covers 11 residues. The CDR3 loop reads CASRQGAEQYF. The CDR3 DNA sequence: TGTGCCAGTCGACAGGGCGCCGAGCAGTACTTC.

The table lists this clone with a few counts. This chain connects TRBV2 to TRBJ2-1; the match to TRBD2 covers 10 bases. The V gene end was trimmed by 6 bases and the J gene end by 5 bases; junction bases not matched to a gene: 10. Germline-derived CDR1 and CDR2 are SNHLY and FYNNEI. CDR3 length: 16 amino acids. DNA for the CDR3: TGTGCCAGCAGGACAGGGACTAGCGTTTCTAACAATGAGCAGTTCTTC. It codes for CASRTGTSVSNNEQFF.

This chain links TRBV19 with TRBJ2-7, with D perhaps matching TRBD2 (5 bases). Germline CDR1 and CDR2: LNHDA and SQIVND (reference sequence). Trimming removed 1 base at V and 3 bases at J, with 10 bases between. This CDR3 is 14 amino acids long. The CDR3 is CASSIGGSLYEQYF. CDR3 DNA sequence: TGTGCCAGTAGTATAGGAGGGTCCCTCTACGAGCAGTACTTC.

The chain employs TRBV15 and TRBJ1-3; maybe TRBD1 (5 bases). Per germline, CDR1 LNHNV and CDR2 YYDKDF (reference sequence). Trimming took 3 bases from V and 4 from J, leaving 16 bases between them. The CDR3 sequence is 16 residues long. The CDR3 is CATSSIWGAEGNTIYF. Written as DNA, the CDR3 is TGTGCCACCAGCAGTATATGGGGCGCGGAGGGAAACACCATATATTTT.

This clone was found a few times. This chain joins TRBV15 and TRBJ2-5; the D gene is possibly TRBD2 (6 bases). This CDR3 spans 15 amino acids. Trimming shortened V by 1 base and J by 9 bases, and 18 bases separated the two germline ends. Germline values: CDR1 LNHNV, CDR2 YYDKDF (reference sequence). CDR3 region: CATSRVLGPGEAQYF. CDR3 nucleotide sequence: TGTGCCACCAGCAGAGTATTGGGGCCCGGGGAGGCCCAGTACTTC.